The 32 T cell receptor beta chains reported below all come from one sample, sequenced in a study of T-cell memory formation after mild COVID-19. MiXCR, run by TCRdb on the 5' RACE reads, gives a single entry per CDR3 protein. The table has hundreds of thousands of distinct CDR3 sequences, more than 15% seen once. Material: PBMCs or a T cell subset sorted from them (not recorded which). The receptors were sampled from a man in his late teens or twenties who had mild COVID-19 (a few samples of this study predate the infection). Cell type and time point are not known.

This clonotype was counted between two and nine times. The rearrangement joins TRBV9 to TRBJ1-4; perhaps TRBD1 as D (6 bases). Germline V gene lookup returns CDR1 SGDLS and CDR2 YYNGEE. The germline V and J ends were trimmed by 3 bases and 12 bases, with 18 bases remaining between them. The CDR3 extends over 14 amino acids. The CDR3 DNA reads TGTGCCAGCAGCGGAGGACAGCCCCACGAAGAACTGTTTTTT. It encodes CASSGGQPHEELFF.

This clonotype was counted between two and nine times. The V gene is TRBV5-1, the J gene TRBJ2-2, with 9 bases fitting TRBD2. In germline, CDR1 is SGHRS, CDR2 YFSETQ. V shed 4 bases and J 2 bases; nucleotides not matched to a gene: 9. The CDR3 is 17 amino acids. For the CDR3, the DNA is TGCGCCAGCAGCATGTCTAGCGGGGCGATAAACACCGGGGAGCTGTTTTTT. Translated, it gives CASSMSSGAINTGELFF.

This clonotype occurred a few times. The V gene is TRBV9, the J gene TRBJ2-7, with 10 bases lining up with TRBD1. In germline, CDR1 is SGDLS, CDR2 YYNGEE. The V gene end was trimmed by 3 bases and the J gene end by 0 bases; junction bases not matched to a gene: 12. The CDR3 is 18 amino acids. The CDR3 DNA is TGTGCCAGCAGCGCCGGGACAGGGGCTAGGGGGTACTCCTACGAGCAGTACTTC. Its protein product is CASSAGTGARGYSYEQYF.

In its sample, this clonotype was seen many times. This chain joins TRBV5-1 and TRBJ2-3; D gene ambiguous. The CDR3 is 14 residues long. Trimming shortened V by 3 bases and J by 3 bases, and 11 bases separated the two germline ends. Germline CDR1 reads SGHRS; CDR2 reads YFSETQ. The CDR3 nucleotides are TGCGCCAGCAGCTGGACCTTCGGGACAGATACGCAGTATTTT. Translating gives CASSWTFGTDTQYF.

This clonotype was found a few times. The rearrangement uses TRBV15 and TRBJ1-1; 10 bases fit TRBD1. The ends lost 5 bases at V and 1 base at J; junction bases unmatched: 1. The V gene's germline CDR1 is LNHNV and CDR2 YYDKDF (reference sequence). The CDR3 runs 14 residues. The CDR3 is CATSRDRGNTEAFF. In DNA form, the CDR3 reads TGTGCCACCAGCCGGGACAGGGGGAACACTGAAGCTTTCTTT.

J is TRBJ1-2 and V is TRBV27; possible D gene TRBD1, 6 bases. This CDR3 contains 13 residues. Trimming pared 7 bases from V and 8 bases from J, leaving 17 bases between. The germline V gene encodes CDR1 MNHEY and CDR2 SMNVEV (reference sequence). Written as DNA, the CDR3 is TGTGCCAGCAAACCACGGGGGCAGGGGGGCTACACCTTC. It is translated as CASKPRGQGGYTF.

This clonotype was seen only a few times. The chain has TRBV5-6 and TRBJ1-2; D is ambiguous. CDR1 and CDR2 (germline): SGHDT, YYEEEE. The CDR3 length is 11 residues. The V and J ends lost 0 bases and 10 bases respectively, with 7 bases between them. The CDR3 nucleotides are TGTGCCAGCAGCTTGGGACGGACCTACACCTTC. This codes for CASSLGRTYTF. Supplemented by reference TRBV5-6 and TRBJ1-2, the full variable domain reads DAGVTQSPTHLIKTRGQQVTLRCSPKSGHDTVSWYQQALGQGPQFIFQYYEEEERQRGNFPDRFSGHQFPNYSSELNVNALLLGDSALYLCASSLGRTYTFGSGTRLTVV.

This clonotype was observed a handful of times. This rearrangement joins TRBV11-1 to TRBJ2-7, with D perhaps matching TRBD1 (5 bases). Germline V gene lookup returns CDR1 SGHAT and CDR2 FQDESV (reference sequence). CDR3 length equals 12 residues. Trimming pared 3 bases from V and 4 bases from J, leaving 7 bases between. The CDR3 bases are TGTGCCAGCAGCTTTCAGGGTTACGAGCAGTACGTC. Encoded protein: CASSFQGYEQYV.

The CDR3 nucleotides are TGTGCCAGCAGCTTTCCCCCGGCGGGAGCCGAAGCTTTCTTT. Protein sequence: CASSFPPAGAEAFF. The chain couples TRBV11-2 to TRBJ1-1, with unresolved D. Trimming removed 3 bases at V and 8 bases at J, with 16 bases between. The germline CDR1 and CDR2 sequences are SGHAT and FQNNGV. This CDR3 is built from 14 residues.

This clonotype occurred a few times. The rearrangement joins TRBV3-1 to TRBJ1-1; TRBD1 agrees at 10 bases. From germline, CDR1 is LGHDT and CDR2 YNNKEL (reference sequence). The CDR3 loop spans 14 amino acids. The V and J ends lost 6 bases and 1 base, in that order; junction bases with no gene match: 2. The DNA for the CDR3 is TGTGCCAGCAGAGGGACAGGGGAGAACACTGAAGCTTTCTTT. Protein sequence: CASRGTGENTEAFF.

The V and J genes are TRBV6-2 or TRBV6-3 and TRBJ1-1; 11 nucleotides align to TRBD1. This CDR3 is 16 amino acids long. V shed 2 bases, J shed 1 base, and the junction held 3 bases outside the gene matches. CDR1 and CDR2 (germline): MNHEY, SVGEGT. CDR3 bases: TGTGCCAGCAGTTACGACGGGACAGGGGGGAACACTGAAGCTTTCTTT. This encodes CASSYDGTGGNTEAFF.

This chain links TRBV12-3 or TRBV12-4 with TRBJ1-2; D possibly corresponds to TRBD1 (5 bases). CDR3 length: 15 residues. The V gene lost 0 bases and the J gene lost 6 bases, with 14 bases spanning the gap. The CDR3 DNA is TGTGCCAGCAGTTTAGCGCTGGGGGATATCGATGGCTACACCTTC. Residues: CASSLALGDIDGYTF.

This clonotype was seen a handful of times. The V and J genes are TRBV20-1 and TRBJ2-2, with TRBD2 identical over 12 bases. CDR3 length: 16 residues. Trimming removed 5 bases from V and 2 bases from J; junction bases left unmatched: 6. CDR1 and CDR2 (germline): DFQATT, SNEGSKA (reference sequence). The CDR3: CSASTSGGPNTGELFF. DNA of the CDR3: TGCAGTGCTTCGACTAGCGGGGGCCCCAACACCGGGGAGCTGTTTTTT.

This clonotype has more than one count but fewer than ten. The chain couples TRBV15 to TRBJ2-1, with TRBD2 matching over 9 bases. CDR3 length: 16 amino acids. With V trimmed by 0 bases and J by 10 bases, 10 bases remained unmatched. The germline gives CDR1 LNHNV, CDR2 YYDKDF (reference sequence). CDR3 residues: CATSRDSGGPGDEQFF. CDR3 DNA sequence: TGTGCCACCAGCAGAGATAGCGGGGGCCCGGGGGACGAGCAGTTCTTC. The variable domain in full, with the rest retrieved from reference TRBV15 and TRBJ2-1, is DAMVIQNPRYQVTQFGKPVTLSCSQTLNHNVMYWYQQKSSQAPKLLFHYYDKDFNNEADTPDNFQSRRPNTSFCFLDIRSPGLGDTAMYLCATSRDSGGPGDEQFFGPGTRLTVL.

This clonotype showed up just a few times. The CDR3 nucleotides are TGCGCCAGCAGCCATGGGGACCGAAAAAACATTCAGTACTTC. Its translation: CASSHGDRKNIQYF. The rearrangement links TRBV4-1 to TRBJ2-4; possibly TRBD1 or TRBD2 for D (5 bases each). The CDR3 covers 14 residues. CDR1 is MGHRA, CDR2 YSYEKL, per germline. Trimming took off 3 bases at V and 4 bases at J, with 10 bases between the two ends.

This clonotype was observed a few times. The chain uses TRBV14 and TRBJ2-5, with D maybe TRBD1 (5 bases). Germline values: CDR1 SGHDN, CDR2 FVKESK. CDR3 length: 15 residues. V shed 0 bases and J shed 2 bases, with 10 bases lying between them. The CDR3 sequence is CASSQEGDSQETQYF. CDR3 coding DNA: TGTGCCAGCAGCCAAGAAGGCGACAGTCAAGAGACCCAGTACTTC.

J is TRBJ1-1 and V is TRBV6-6, with D unresolved. Between the trimmed V and J ends, which lost 6 bases and 1 base, there was a span of 15 bases. In germline, CDR1 is MNHNY, CDR2 SVGAGI (reference sequence). The length of the CDR3 is 15 residues. CDR3 residues: CASRVGYLGNTEAFF. In DNA, the CDR3 is TGTGCCAGCAGAGTAGGTTACCTGGGGAACACTGAAGCTTTCTTT.

The genes are TRBV30 and TRBJ2-3; D might be TRBD1 (6 bases). Germline V gives CDR1 GTSNPN, CDR2 SVGIG (reference sequence). Trimming left V 4 bases short and J 1 base short, with 12 bases between. The CDR3 is 14 residues long. The CDR3 loop is CAWTRGGGTDTQYF. In DNA form, the CDR3 reads TGTGCCTGGACCAGGGGTGGAGGCACAGATACGCAGTATTTT. The variable domain in full, with the rest retrieved from reference TRBV30 and TRBJ2-3, is SQTIHQWPATLVQPVGSPLSLECTVEGTSNPNLYWYRQAAGRGLQLLFYSVGIGQISSEVPQNLSASRPQDRQFILSSKKLLLSDSGFYLCAWTRGGGTDTQYFGPGTRLTVL.

In its sample, this clonotype was seen a few times. This sequence joins TRBV28 and TRBJ1-1, with no clear D. Germline V gene sequence: CDR1 MDHEN, CDR2 SYDVKM. CDR3 length equals 10 residues. V shed 5 bases and J shed 11 bases, with 9 bases lying between them. The CDR3 DNA follows: TGTGCCAGCAGTAAGGTCGCGGCTTTCTTT. Protein product: CASSKVAAFF.

This clonotype was seen only a few times. J is TRBJ2-5 and V is TRBV27; D might be TRBD1 (6 bases). The germline V gene has CDR1 MNHEY and CDR2 SMNVEV (reference sequence). Trimming cost V 5 bases and J 4 bases, with 17 bases left between them. The CDR3 extends over 15 amino acids. The CDR3 here is CASSGLPAGVETQYF. CDR3 in DNA: TGTGCCAGCAGTGGCCTCCCCGCAGGGGTAGAGACCCAGTACTTC.

The chain links TRBV7-6 to TRBJ2-2, with 13 bases that match TRBD2. Germline CDR1 is SGHVS and CDR2 is FNYEAQ. J was trimmed by 4 bases and V by 4 bases; bases with no gene match: 6. The CDR3 runs to 17 residues. CDR3 in amino acids: CASSSPGLAGFTGELFF. Written as DNA, the CDR3 is TGTGCCAGCAGCTCCCCGGGACTAGCGGGGTTCACCGGGGAGCTGTTTTTT. Variable domain in full (rest from reference TRBV7-6 and TRBJ2-2): GAGVSQSPRYKVTKRGQDVALRCDPISGHVSLYWYRQALGQGPEFLTYFNYEAQQDKSGLPNDRFSAERPEGSISTLTIQRTEQRDSAMYRCASSSPGLAGFTGELFFGEGSRLTVL.

Only a few counts were recorded for this clonotype. The chain recombines TRBV7-2 with TRBJ1-6, with D possibly being TRBD1 (6 bases). V lost 2 bases to trimming and J lost 5 bases, with 22 bases between them. Germline V gives CDR1 SGHTA, CDR2 FQGNSA. This CDR3 contains 19 residues. The CDR3 region is CASSLQAVRGAADNSPLHF. The CDR3 region has the DNA TGTGCCAGCAGCTTACAGGCAGTAAGGGGGGCCGCGGATAATTCACCCCTCCACTTT.

There are a few counts of this clonotype. V and J are TRBV7-9 and TRBJ2-1; 9 bases are shared with TRBD1. J was trimmed by 4 bases and V by 5 bases; bases with no gene match: 9. In germline, CDR1 is SEHNR, CDR2 FQNEAQ (reference sequence). This CDR3 is 16 amino acids long. DNA for the CDR3: TGTGCCAGCAGCCTTCAAACAGGGGGCTATTACAATGAGCAGTTCTTC. As protein: CASSLQTGGYYNEQFF.

The chain employs TRBV29-1 and TRBJ1-1; D perhaps matches TRBD1 (6 bases). Trimming removed 5 bases at V and 1 base at J, with 11 bases between. Per the germline V gene, CDR1 is SQVTM and CDR2 is ANQGSEA. The CDR3 contains 13 residues. The CDR3 protein is CSVFTGRNTEAFF. CDR3 bases: TGCAGCGTTTTCACAGGGCGGAACACTGAAGCTTTCTTT.

In DNA, the CDR3 is TGTGCCAGCAGCTTAGTAGAGGGGGCCAACGTCCTGACTTTC. It specifies CASSLVEGANVLTF. The chain joins TRBV5-4 to TRBJ2-6; D is uncertain. The length of the CDR3 is 14 residues. The V and J ends lost 2 bases and 4 bases respectively, with 7 bases between them. CDR1 SGHNT and CDR2 YYREEE come from the germline V gene (reference sequence).

This chain joins TRBV12-3 or TRBV12-4 and TRBJ2-1; D unresolved. Deletions cut 6 bases from V and 6 bases from J, with 15 bases between. This CDR3 spans 14 amino acids. The CDR3 protein is CASSLVRRSNEQFF. In nucleotides, the CDR3 is TGTGCCAGCAGCCTAGTAAGGCGCAGCAATGAGCAGTTCTTC.

The gene calls are TRBV7-9 and TRBJ1-2; D may be TRBD1 (6 bases). Trimming removed 3 bases from V and 4 bases from J, with 15 bases in between. CDR1 SEHNR and CDR2 FQNEAQ come from the germline V gene (reference sequence). This CDR3 has 15 residues. This chain's CDR3 is CASSLSVGGGYGYTF. For the CDR3, the DNA is TGTGCCAGCAGCTTGTCGGTCGGGGGCGGCTATGGCTACACCTTC.

This clonotype was recorded once. The chain recombines TRBV12-3 or TRBV12-4 with TRBJ1-1, with D possibly being TRBD1 (5 bases). V shed 6 bases and J shed 2 bases, with 7 bases lying between them. The CDR3 is 12 residues long. The CDR3, as DNA: TGTGCCAGCAGCGACAGAAACACTGAAGCTTTCTTT. Its protein is CASSDRNTEAFF.

This chain joins TRBV30 and TRBJ2-3; no clear D. Germline CDR1 reads GTSNPN; CDR2 reads SVGIG (reference sequence). This CDR3 comprises 12 residues. V dropped 5 bases and J dropped 6 bases, with 12 bases sitting between them. The CDR3 DNA follows: TGTGCCTGGTCCGGCTTGGGGGATACGCAGTATTTT. Its translation: CAWSGLGDTQYF.

The chain employs TRBV18 and TRBJ1-1, with D possibly matching TRBD1 (6 bases). Per germline, CDR1 KGHSH and CDR2 LQKENI. The CDR3 is 11 amino acids. V was pared by 3 bases and J by 9 bases, with 8 bases between. CDR3 DNA sequence: TGTGCCAGCTCACCGGACAGAAAAGCTTTCTTT. Translated, it gives CASSPDRKAFF.

This clonotype was counted a few times. The rearrangement links TRBV4-3 to TRBJ2-4; possibly TRBD2 for D (7 bases). CDR3 length equals 14 residues. Germline V gene sequence: CDR1 LGHNA, CDR2 YSLEER. V was clipped by 8 bases and J by 9 bases, with 20 bases between them. The CDR3 bases are TGCGCCAGCCAAGGGGGGGGGACCCCGGGCATTCAGTACTTC. Its translation: CASQGGGTPGIQYF.

The genes are TRBV7-9 and TRBJ2-7; D is perhaps TRBD2 (6 bases). Trimming pared 2 bases from V and 2 bases from J, leaving 10 bases between. CDR3 size: 14 residues. Germline CDR1 and CDR2: SEHNR and FQNEAQ (reference sequence). CDR3 coding DNA: TGTGCCAGCAGCTTACAACGGGGGACCTACGAGCAGTACTTC. This sequence encodes CASSLQRGTYEQYF.